These 18 T cell receptor beta chains originate from one sample sequenced in a study of blood T cell repertoires in COVID-19. Assay used: immunoSEQ multiplex PCR; TCRdb lists only in-frame clones, some missing. The sample yields approximately 150,000 clones, more than 75% seen once. The sample comprised PBMCs or T cells enriched from blood (not recorded which). The receptors here all came from a man aged 40-49 years who had recovered from COVID-19.

The J gene is TRBJ2-7, the V gene TRBV15, with D maybe TRBD2 (6 bases). The CDR3 is 14 residues long. V was trimmed by 1 base and J by 9 bases, leaving 16 bases between them. From germline, CDR1 is LNHNV and CDR2 YYDKDF (reference sequence). CDR3 DNA sequence: TGTGCCACCAGCAGAGTGGGGTCGGGGGAAAGGCAGTACTTC. It yields the protein CATSRVGSGERQYF.

V gene TRBV7-3 combines with J gene TRBJ1-6, with 7 bases identical to TRBD1. The CDR3 is 14 amino acids. The V and J ends lost 3 bases and 13 bases, in that order; junction bases with no gene match: 9. CDR1 is SGHTA and CDR2 is FQGTGA in the germline V gene. The chain's CDR3 is CASSFSGTAAPLHF. The CDR3 bases are TGTGCCAGCAGCTTCTCCGGGACAGCCGCCCCCCTCCACTTT.

CDR3 in amino acids: CASSPDGQSYGYTF. The DNA of the CDR3 is TGTGCCAGCAGTCCCGACGGACAGAGCTATGGCTACACCTTC. This rearrangement joins TRBV6-5 to TRBJ1-2; a weak D match, TRBD1 (6 bases). CDR1 MNHEY and CDR2 SVGAGI come from the germline V gene. The length of the CDR3 is 14 residues. Between the trimmed V and J ends, which lost 5 bases and 4 bases, there was a span of 14 bases.

This chain joins TRBV24-1 and TRBJ2-2, with 11 bases that match TRBD1. Unmatched junction bases numbered 9, after V lost 9 bases and J lost 7 bases. The CDR3 is 15 residues long. Per germline, CDR1 KGHDR and CDR2 SFDVKD. The CDR3 sequence is CATWRGQGGFGELFF. The CDR3 nucleotides read TGTGCCACCTGGAGGGGACAGGGGGGCTTCGGGGAGCTGTTTTTT.

The chain joins TRBV12-5 to TRBJ1-2, with TRBD1 as a possible D gene (5 bases). The ends were cut back, 3 bases at V and 9 bases at J, with 14 bases in the middle. Germline values: CDR1 LGHNT, CDR2 FRNRAP. CDR3 length: 13 residues. CDR3 DNA sequence: TGTGCTAGTGGTTTTCAGGGAAAAGTAAGCTACACCTTC. Protein product: CASGFQGKVSYTF. Drawing the rest from reference TRBV12-5 and TRBJ1-2, the complete variable domain is DARVTQTPRHKVTEMGQEVTMRCQPILGHNTVFWYRQTMMQGLELLAYFRNRAPLDDSGMPKDRFSAEMPDATLATLKIQPSEPRDSAVYFCASGFQGKVSYTFGSGTRLTVV.

The chain is built from TRBV6-5 and TRBJ1-3; 8 bases map to TRBD1. Unmatched junction bases numbered 9, after V lost 6 bases and J lost 8 bases. The CDR3 is 14 residues long. Germline-derived CDR1 and CDR2 are MNHEY and SVGAGI. The CDR3 sequence is CASSQTGERDTIYF. In DNA form, the CDR3 reads TGTGCCAGCAGCCAGACAGGGGAGAGGGACACCATATATTTT.

In this sample, this clone turned up a few times. The V call is TRBV4-1, the J call TRBJ1-2; no definite D call. CDR3 length: 16 amino acids. Per the germline V gene, CDR1 is MGHRA and CDR2 is YSYEKL. V was cut by 0 bases and J by 4 bases, with 15 bases left in between. CDR3 in DNA: TGCGCCAGCAGCCAAGATAGAACGGAGCTTCTCTATGGCTACACCTTC. Its protein is CASSQDRTELLYGYTF.

V gene TRBV9 combines with J gene TRBJ1-5; no clear D. V lost 0 bases and J 4 bases, leaving 17 bases between the germline ends. The CDR3 extends over 17 amino acids. Per germline, CDR1 SGDLS and CDR2 YYNGEE. The CDR3 DNA reads TGTGCCAGCAGCGTAGGAGGCAGCGGCTTCGGGAATCAGCCCCAGCATTTT. This gives the protein CASSVGGSGFGNQPQHF.

There are a few counts of this clone. V is TRBV6-5 and J is TRBJ2-5; a weak D match, TRBD1 (5 bases). The CDR3 runs 15 residues. CDR1 is MNHEY, CDR2 SVGAGI, per germline. V was shortened by 1 base and J by 5 bases, with 14 bases between the two germline ends. In nucleotides, the CDR3 is TGTGCCAGCAGTTACTGGAGCAGGGTGGGGGAGACCCAGTACTTC. Translation gives CASSYWSRVGETQYF.

The CDR3 region is CASMGLNTEAFF. CDR3 DNA sequence: TGTGCCAGCATGGGCTTGAACACTGAAGCTTTCTTT. This chain links TRBV2 with TRBJ1-1; D is unclear. Trimming pared 7 bases from V and 0 bases from J, leaving 6 bases between. CDR3 size: 12 residues. Germline V gives CDR1 SNHLY, CDR2 FYNNEI.

The chain links TRBV27 to TRBJ1-4; D call uncertain. The germline V gene has CDR1 MNHEY and CDR2 SMNVEV (reference sequence). V lost 8 bases, J lost 6 bases, and 13 bases lay in between. The CDR3 consists of 13 residues. The DNA of the CDR3 is TGTGCCAGCTCCACGGAGGGTGATGAAAAACTGTTTTTT. Protein sequence: CASSTEGDEKLFF.

This clone has a single count. This chain connects TRBV7-9 to TRBJ2-5, with D unclear. CDR3 length: 13 residues. In germline, CDR1 is SEHNR, CDR2 FQNEAQ (reference sequence). Trimming left V 0 bases short and J 2 bases short, with 4 bases between. CDR3 bases: TGTGCCAGCAGCTTAGCCCAGCAAGAGACCCAGTACTTC. It is translated as CASSLAQQETQYF.

The chain links TRBV2 to TRBJ2-3, with 8 nucleotides matching TRBD2. Germline V gene data show CDR1 as SNHLY and CDR2 as FYNNEI. The CDR3 covers 15 residues. V trimming: 6 bases; J trimming: 2 bases; junction bases outside the gene matches: 7. In DNA form, the CDR3 reads TGTGCCAGCAGGGTAGCGGGGCCCACCACAGATACGCAGTATTTT. It translates to CASRVAGPTTDTQYF.

The rearrangement links TRBV5-1 to TRBJ2-7; maybe TRBD2 (6 bases). V lost 2 bases, J lost 4 bases, and 10 bases lay in between. CDR1 SGHRS and CDR2 YFSETQ come from the germline V gene. This CDR3 contains 13 residues. Here the CDR3 DNA reads TGCGCCAGCAGCTTTAACGGGGGATACGAGCAGTACTTC. Translated: CASSFNGGYEQYF.

This sequence joins TRBV19 and TRBJ1-2; D is unresolved. The CDR3 sequence is 14 residues long. V was shortened by 1 base and J by 5 bases, with 11 bases between the two germline ends. CDR1 and CDR2 (germline): LNHDA, SQIVND (reference sequence). The CDR3 here is CASSIAGAGYGYTF. CDR3 coding DNA: TGTGCCAGTAGTATAGCGGGAGCGGGTTATGGCTACACCTTC.

J is TRBJ2-3 and V is TRBV29-1; D is possibly TRBD1 (6 bases). The CDR3 totals 12 residues. Trimming stripped 6 bases from V and 5 bases from J, with 12 bases between. Germline assignment: CDR1 SQVTM and CDR2 ANQGSEA. CDR3 bases: TGCAGCGTCGCCACACAGGGAGATACGCAGTATTTT. This sequence encodes CSVATQGDTQYF.

To note about this clone: Different DNA sequences within this sample yield the same CDR3. The J gene is TRBJ2-3, the V gene TRBV5-4; no reliable D call. CDR1 is SGHNT, CDR2 YYREEE, per germline (reference sequence). V lost 4 bases to trimming and J lost 1 base, with 10 bases between them. This CDR3 region has 14 residues. The CDR3 DNA follows: TGTGCCAGCAGCCCCGGCGGTCGCACAGATACGCAGTATTTT. The encoded protein is CASSPGGRTDTQYF. Together with reference TRBV5-4 and TRBJ2-3, the CDR3 gives the full variable domain: ETGVTQSPTHLIKTRGQQVTLRCSSQSGHNTVSWYQQALGQGPQFIFQYYREEENGRGNFPPRFSGLQFPNYSSELNVNALELDDSALYLCASSPGGRTDTQYFGPGTRLTVL.

This chain joins TRBV5-1 and TRBJ2-1, with D maybe TRBD1 (6 bases). The V gene's germline CDR1 is SGHRS and CDR2 YFSETQ. The CDR3 length is 12 residues. V lost 4 bases and J 10 bases, leaving 12 bases between the germline ends. CDR3 amino acids: CASSPPRGEQFF. CDR3 bases: TGCGCCAGCAGCCCACCGAGGGGGGAGCAGTTCTTC.